Below are 23 T cell receptor beta chains sequenced from a single sample in a study of identical twins. MiXCR was run by TCRdb on the 5' RACE reads, yielding one entry per CDR3 protein. Of about 520,000 distinct CDR3 sequences in the sample, around 20% are singletons; the top ten hold about 0.99%. These data also formed part of another study, on T cells expressing NK-cell markers.

Input material: CD4+ T cells sorted from blood. Receptors were obtained from a woman aged 18-29 years in good health.

The rearrangement links TRBV6-1 to TRBJ2-6; D unclear. Looked up from germline, CDR1 is MNHNS and CDR2 is SASEGT. The CDR3 consists of 14 residues. The CDR3 DNA follows: TGTGCGATACTGGCGGCCGTATGGGCCAACGTCCTGACTTTC. Translated: CAILAAVWANVLTF.

A few counts support this clonotype. This sequence joins TRBV7-9 and TRBJ2-1; 7 positions agree with TRBD2. After removal of 2 bases from V and 9 bases from J, the junction contained 10 bases not matched to a gene. This CDR3 is built from 15 residues. Germline V gives CDR1 SEHNR, CDR2 FQNEAQ (reference sequence). CDR3 nucleotide sequence: TGTGCCAGCAGCTTACAGACTAGCAGTTCAAGTGAGCAGTTCTTC. This gives the protein CASSLQTSSSSEQFF.

The V gene is TRBV6-2 or TRBV6-3, the J gene TRBJ2-1; weak D call: TRBD1 (5 bases). The CDR3 length is 16 residues. V lost 0 bases to trimming and J lost 0 bases, with 9 bases between them. Germline values: CDR1 MNHEY, CDR2 SVGEGT. The DNA for the CDR3 is TGTGCCAGCAGTTACTCCACAGGACCCTCCTACAATGAGCAGTTCTTC. It translates to CASSYSTGPSYNEQFF.

This chain uses TRBV11-2 with TRBJ2-1; D is undetermined. The CDR3 extends over 12 amino acids. Germline CDR1 is SGHAT and CDR2 is FQNNGV. V lost 0 bases and J 12 bases, leaving 9 bases between the germline ends. For the CDR3, the DNA is TGTGCCAGCAGCTTAGACTACCCCGGGCAGTTCTTC. Protein sequence: CASSLDYPGQFF.

The chain combines TRBV7-2 with TRBJ2-1, with 13 bases that match TRBD2. Trimming at V came to 4 bases and at J to 9 bases, leaving 3 bases not matched to a gene. The CDR3 spans 14 residues. Germline CDR1 and CDR2: SGHTA and FQGNSA. CDR3 coding DNA: TGTGCCAGCAGCTGGACTAGCGGGAGTATTGAGCAGTTCTTC. The encoded protein is CASSWTSGSIEQFF. Complete variable domain (other parts from reference TRBV7-2 and TRBJ2-1): GAGVSQSPSNKVTEKGKDVELRCDPISGHTALYWYRQSLGQGLEFLIYFQGNSAPDKSGLPSDRFSAERTGGSVSTLTIQRTQQEDSAVYLCASSWTSGSIEQFFGPGTRLTVL.

This rearrangement joins TRBV7-6 to TRBJ2-1; D not certain. CDR1 SGHVS and CDR2 FNYEAQ come from the germline V gene. The CDR3 covers 17 residues. The germline V and J ends were trimmed by 7 bases and 0 bases, with 19 bases remaining between them. CDR3 in amino acids: CASIPHTVKSSYNEQFF. CDR3 DNA: TGTGCCAGCATCCCCCATACTGTCAAAAGCTCCTACAATGAGCAGTTCTTC.

This clonotype occurred a few times. The chain uses TRBV20-1 and TRBJ2-3; D unresolved. Germline CDR1 DFQATT, CDR2 SNEGSKA (reference sequence). V dropped 3 bases and J dropped 0 bases, with 10 bases sitting between them. CDR3 length equals 14 residues. This CDR3 reads CSASGHSSTDTQYF. CDR3 sequence (DNA): TGCAGTGCTAGCGGTCACTCTAGCACAGATACGCAGTATTTT.

The sample holds many counts of this clonotype. V usage is TRBV20-1 and J usage is TRBJ2-1, with D unclear. The CDR3 is 15 residues long. Between the trimmed V and J ends, which lost 0 bases and 0 bases, there was a span of 9 bases. Germline lookup yields CDR1 DFQATT and CDR2 SNEGSKA (reference sequence). For the CDR3, the DNA is TGCAGTGCTAGAGATTTAGCTGGCTCCTACAATGAGCAGTTCTTC. It is translated as CSARDLAGSYNEQFF.

This sequence joins TRBV24-1 and TRBJ2-2, with D tentatively TRBD2 (5 bases). This CDR3 spans 12 amino acids. The germline V gene has CDR1 KGHDR and CDR2 SFDVKD. Trimming shortened V by 4 bases and J by 6 bases, and 5 bases separated the two germline ends. The CDR3 DNA follows: TGTGCCACCAGTGAGAGGGCCGGGGAGCTGTTTTTT. Amino acids: CATSERAGELFF.

The chain couples TRBV15 to TRBJ2-5; D possibly corresponds to TRBD2 (6 bases). Trimming pared 5 bases from V and 0 bases from J, leaving 10 bases between. Germline V CDR1 and CDR2: LNHNV, YYDKDF (reference sequence). The CDR3 has 14 amino acids. The CDR3 sequence: CATSAGGYQETQYF. CDR3 sequence (DNA): TGTGCCACCAGCGCCGGGGGATACCAAGAGACCCAGTACTTC.

J is TRBJ1-2 and V is TRBV27, with 7 bases fitting TRBD1. V shed 5 bases and J 8 bases; nucleotides not matched to a gene: 11. Germline loops: CDR1 MNHEY, CDR2 SMNVEV (reference sequence). This CDR3 contains 14 residues. The CDR3 is CASSPEGGGGGYTF. Here the CDR3 DNA reads TGTGCCAGCAGTCCCGAAGGGGGCGGGGGCGGCTACACCTTC.

This clonotype was seen more than once but under ten times. This chain joins TRBV5-1 and TRBJ2-7; 7 nucleotides agree with TRBD1. This CDR3 region has 15 residues. V was clipped by 4 bases and J by 2 bases; unmatched bases: 9. CDR1 is SGHRS and CDR2 is YFSETQ in the germline V gene. CDR3 coding DNA: TGCGCCAGCAGCCGTTCCGGGACAGAAACCTACGAGCAGTACTTC. This translates into CASSRSGTETYEQYF.

This clonotype was recorded a few times. The rearrangement joins TRBV5-6 to TRBJ2-1; weak D call: TRBD2 (6 bases). V lost 7 bases and J lost 7, with 15 bases in between. The CDR3 has 13 amino acids. Germline loops: CDR1 SGHDT, CDR2 YYEEEE. The CDR3 coding sequence is TGTGCCAGCTCCCGGCGGGGCAGGAATGAGCAGTTCTTC. Its translation is CASSRRGRNEQFF. The whole variable domain, remainder taken from reference TRBV5-6 and TRBJ2-1, is DAGVTQSPTHLIKTRGQQVTLRCSPKSGHDTVSWYQQALGQGPQFIFQYYEEEERQRGNFPDRFSGHQFPNYSSELNVNALLLGDSALYLCASSRRGRNEQFFGPGTRLTVL.

The gene calls are TRBV20-1 and TRBJ1-2; TRBD1 matches at 7 bases. The germline CDR1 and CDR2 sequences are DFQATT and SNEGSKA (reference sequence). The CDR3 totals 12 residues. With 8 bases clipped from V and 5 bases from J, the junction kept 8 bases outside the gene matches. CDR3 DNA sequence: TGCAGTACTCAGGGGGGGAAGTATGGCTACACCTTC. Translating it yields CSTQGGKYGYTF.

The table lists this clonotype with a few counts. The V gene is TRBV7-2, the J gene TRBJ2-7; 8 bases fit TRBD2. Germline assignment: CDR1 SGHTA and CDR2 FQGNSA. V gave up 3 bases and J gave up 4 bases; unmatched junction bases: 14. This CDR3 contains 17 residues. The CDR3 protein is CASSLSWGGTSSYEQYF. The CDR3 DNA is TGTGCCAGCAGCTTGAGCTGGGGGGGGACTAGTTCGTACGAGCAGTACTTC.

This clonotype was picked up a small number of times. This sequence joins TRBV6-1 and TRBJ2-1, with 16 bases fitting TRBD2. J was trimmed by 7 bases and V by 7 bases; bases with no gene match: 7. CDR3 length: 16 amino acids. Germline CDR1 reads MNHNS; CDR2 reads SASEGT. The CDR3 region has the DNA TGTGCCAGCAACAACATGGGACTAGCGGGAGGGAATGAGCAGTTCTTC. Protein: CASNNMGLAGGNEQFF.

This chain connects TRBV6-1 to TRBJ2-7; D is uncertain. This CDR3 is built from 15 residues. Between the trimmed V and J ends, which lost 2 bases and 2 bases, there was a span of 13 bases. The germline gives CDR1 MNHNS, CDR2 SASEGT. The CDR3 sequence is CASSEQLRGPYEQYF. CDR3 nucleotides: TGTGCCAGCAGTGAACAGCTGAGAGGTCCCTACGAGCAGTACTTC.

This clonotype was seen at least ten times. This chain uses TRBV5-1 with TRBJ1-2; TRBD1 is a possible D gene (6 bases). The V and J ends lost 3 bases and 2 bases respectively, with 11 bases between them. Germline assignment: CDR1 SGHRS and CDR2 YFSETQ. CDR3 size: 14 residues. As DNA, the CDR3 is TGCGCCAGCAGCTGGACAGCATCAAACTATGGCTACACCTTC. Its protein is CASSWTASNYGYTF.

This clonotype showed up just once. The gene calls are TRBV20-1 and TRBJ2-3; no reliable D call. The CDR3 length is 14 residues. CDR1 and CDR2 (germline): DFQATT, SNEGSKA (reference sequence). V lost 3 bases and J 5 bases, leaving 15 bases between the germline ends. The CDR3 reads CSARSNEVRDTQYF. The CDR3 DNA reads as TGCAGTGCTAGGTCTAACGAGGTCCGAGATACGCAGTATTTT.

This chain links TRBV15 with TRBJ2-1; TRBD2 aligns across 7 bases. V lost 10 bases to trimming and J lost 0 bases; unmatched junction nucleotides: 6. The CDR3 sequence is 14 residues long. Per the germline V gene, CDR1 is LNHNV and CDR2 is YYDKDF (reference sequence). The DNA for the CDR3 is TGTGCCAGCAAGCGGGACCGCTCCTACAATGAGCAGTTCTTC. Its translation is CASKRDRSYNEQFF.

The rearrangement joins TRBV20-1 to TRBJ2-4; the D is unclear. From germline, CDR1 is DFQATT and CDR2 SNEGSKA (reference sequence). The CDR3 spans 13 residues. CDR3 in amino acids: CSCDAGAKNIQYF. CDR3 sequence (DNA): TGCAGCTGTGACGCCGGGGCCAAAAACATTCAGTACTTC.

Here the CDR3 reads CASSEHRTSGGRLTQYF. The CDR3, as DNA: TGTGCCAGCAGCGAACACAGGACTAGCGGGGGCCGCTTGACGCAGTATTTT. The rearrangement joins TRBV9 to TRBJ2-3; 13 bases map to TRBD2. Germline V gives CDR1 SGDLS, CDR2 YYNGEE. J gave up 9 bases and V 3 bases, and 13 bases lay outside the gene matches. The CDR3 consists of 17 residues.

The chain uses TRBV12-3 or TRBV12-4 and TRBJ2-1; 13 bases agree with TRBD2. The length of the CDR3 is 16 residues. Trimming at V came to 5 bases and at J to 4 bases, leaving 5 bases not matched to a gene. The CDR3 bases are TGTGCCAGCAGTCGGGGACTAGCGGGAACGTACAATGAGCAGTTCTTC. Residues: CASSRGLAGTYNEQFF.